The clone carrying this TCR beta chain showed up just a few times. The data are from a study of T cell responses to AZD1222 COVID-19 vaccine. Pooled together were second doses at about 4 or about 12 weeks. Generated by immunoSEQ multiplex PCR, the TCRdb table keeps only in-frame clones and is missing some. Of some 60,000 clones in the sample, 60% to 85% were seen once. This clonotype was sampled from an adult who received the AZD1222 COVID-19 vaccine. The sample consisted of peripheral blood, taken 28 days after the second AZD1222 dose.

The CDR3 here is CASTSGGGKTEAFF. The DNA for the CDR3 is TGTGCCAGCACCTCGGGGGGGGGCAAGACTGAAGCTTTCTTT. The rearrangement uses TRBV28 and TRBJ1-1; D may be TRBD1 (6 bases). Germline V lookup: CDR1 MDHEN, CDR2 SYDVKM. The V end lost 7 bases, the J end lost 5 bases, and 17 bases lay between the germline ends. The CDR3 length is 14 residues.